Below are 5 T cell receptor beta chains sequenced from a single sample in a study of cytomegalovirus exposure and HLA in healthy donors. TCRdb's table, derived via immunoSEQ multiplex PCR, lists solely in-frame clones and lacks some. The data hold 150,000 to 200,000 clones, with approximately 86% observed a single time. The sample was PBMCs. Receptors originate from a man aged 25-45 years in good health and CMV-seropositive.

The V and J genes are TRBV13 and TRBJ1-1; 7 bases align to TRBD1. This CDR3 comprises 15 residues. Looked up from germline, CDR1 is PRHDT and CDR2 is FYEKMQ (reference sequence). Germline trimming cut 2 bases from V and 0 bases from J; bases unmatched to any gene: 3. CDR3 DNA: TGTGCCAGCAGCTTAAGGGGGCTAATGAACACTGAAGCTTTCTTT. Translated, it gives CASSLRGLMNTEAFF.

This clone was counted at least ten times. Other DNA variants within this sample encode the same CDR3. J is TRBJ2-7 and V is TRBV9, with D maybe TRBD2 (6 bases). This CDR3 is built from 14 residues. CDR1 and CDR2 from the germline V gene are SGDLS and YYNGEE. V lost 0 bases, J lost 2 bases, and 9 bases lay in between. As DNA, the CDR3 is TGTGCCAGCAGCGTAGTAGGGGAGGCCTACGAGCAGTACTTC. It yields the protein CASSVVGEAYEQYF.

This chain connects TRBV9 to TRBJ1-4; no definite D call. The CDR3 length is 17 residues. Germline assignment: CDR1 SGDLS and CDR2 YYNGEE. Trimming removed 0 bases at V and 7 bases at J, with 19 bases between. The CDR3 DNA follows: TGTGCCAGCAGCGTAGGTCACAGAAGGAATGGGATTGAAAAACTGTTTTTT. Translated: CASSVGHRRNGIEKLFF.

The gene calls are TRBV7-2 and TRBJ1-5; D not resolved. Trimming pared 3 bases from V and 0 bases from J, leaving 6 bases between. Looked up from germline, CDR1 is SGHTA and CDR2 is FQGNSA. The CDR3 loop spans 14 amino acids. The DNA for the CDR3 is TGTGCCAGCAGCTTTTTTTATAGCAATCAGCCCCAGCATTTT. Residues: CASSFFYSNQPQHF.

The V and J genes are TRBV2 and TRBJ2-3, with 7 nucleotides matching TRBD2. Germline V gene data show CDR1 as SNHLY and CDR2 as FYNNEI. V shed 4 bases and J 0 bases; nucleotides not matched to a gene: 4. The CDR3 covers 15 residues. The CDR3 nucleotides are TGTGCCAGCAGTGCAAGCGGGGCTAGCACAGATACGCAGTATTTT. Its protein is CASSASGASTDTQYF.